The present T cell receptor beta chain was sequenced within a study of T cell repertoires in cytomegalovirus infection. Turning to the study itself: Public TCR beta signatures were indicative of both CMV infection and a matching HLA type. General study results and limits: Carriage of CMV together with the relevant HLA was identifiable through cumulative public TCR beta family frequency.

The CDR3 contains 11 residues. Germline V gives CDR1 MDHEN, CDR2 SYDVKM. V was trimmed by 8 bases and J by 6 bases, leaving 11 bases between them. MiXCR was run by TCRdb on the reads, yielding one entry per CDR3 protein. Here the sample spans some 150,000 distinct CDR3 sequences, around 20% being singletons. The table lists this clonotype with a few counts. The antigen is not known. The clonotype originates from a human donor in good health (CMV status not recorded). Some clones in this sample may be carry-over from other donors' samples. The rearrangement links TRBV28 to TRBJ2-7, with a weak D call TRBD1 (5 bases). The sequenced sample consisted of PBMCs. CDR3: CASGQGREQYF. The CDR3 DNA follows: TGTGCCAGCGGCCAGGGCCGCGAGCAGTACTTC.